A selection of T cell receptor beta chains follows, all from one sample in a study of blood T cells in healthy people across ages. TCRdb reprocessed the 5' RACE reads via MiXCR and lists one record per CDR3 protein. The sample lists under 800,000 distinct CDR3 sequences; roughly 21% were seen once. Sequenced material: blood. Source of these receptors: a man aged 65 to 85 in good health. Each CDR3 is given with its conserved first and last residue. Each record gives: D gene, clone size, V gene, J gene, CDR3 DNA, CDR3 protein. The D gene is left open where the match is weak. Clone sizes are given selectively: once, few, many, or a class where the clone is expanded.

D gene: .; clone size: .; V gene: TRBV20-1; J gene: TRBJ2-7; CDR3 DNA: TGCAGTGCTGGCGGGACTCTGAGCTCCTACGAGCAGTACTTC; CDR3 protein: CSAGGTLSSYEQYF
D gene: TRBD2; clone size: .; V gene: TRBV7-9; J gene: TRBJ2-3; CDR3 DNA: TGTGCCAGCAGCTTCTCTAGCGGGAGACCCACAGATACGCAGTATTTT; CDR3 protein: CASSFSSGRPTDTQYF
D gene: TRBD2; clone size: .; V gene: TRBV6-6; J gene: TRBJ2-7; CDR3 DNA: TGTGCCAGCAGCGACGGACTAGCTACAACCTACGAGCAGTACTTC; CDR3 protein: CASSDGLATTYEQYF
D gene: .; clone size: few; V gene: TRBV6-2/TRBV6-3; J gene: TRBJ2-5; CDR3 DNA: TGTGCCAGCAGGCAACAGCCAACGGAGACCCAGTACTTC; CDR3 protein: CASRQQPTETQYF
D gene: TRBD2; clone size: .; V gene: TRBV7-2; J gene: TRBJ2-7; CDR3 DNA: TGTGCCAGCAGCCCGCTAGCGGGAGGACACGAGCAGTACTTC; CDR3 protein: CASSPLAGGHEQYF
D gene: TRBD1; clone size: .; V gene: TRBV20-1; J gene: TRBJ1-4; CDR3 DNA: TGCAGTGCTACGGGACAGGGCGTAGCTGAAAAACTGTTTTTT; CDR3 protein: CSATGQGVAEKLFF
D gene: TRBD2; clone size: .; V gene: TRBV2; J gene: TRBJ2-5; CDR3 DNA: TGTGCCAGCAGTCGGACTAGCGGGATTGGTTTAGAGACCCAGTACTTC; CDR3 protein: CASSRTSGIGLETQYF
D gene: .; clone size: .; V gene: TRBV7-9; J gene: TRBJ1-2; CDR3 DNA: TGTGCCAGCAGCTTATCCCTTTCGGGCTATGGCTACACCTTC; CDR3 protein: CASSLSLSGYGYTF
D gene: TRBD2; clone size: .; V gene: TRBV20-1; J gene: TRBJ2-3; CDR3 DNA: TGCAGTGCTAGGGATCGACTAGCGGGACCGAGTACAGATACGCAGTATTTT; CDR3 protein: CSARDRLAGPSTDTQYF
D gene: .; clone size: .; V gene: TRBV19; J gene: TRBJ2-1; CDR3 DNA: TGTGCCAGTACTGAAGCGGACAACTCCTACAATGAGCAGTTCTTC; CDR3 protein: CASTEADNSYNEQFF
D gene: .; clone size: few; V gene: TRBV6-2/TRBV6-3; J gene: TRBJ2-5; CDR3 DNA: TGTGCCAGCGGAACAGGGACCCAGTACTTC; CDR3 protein: CASGTGTQYF
D gene: .; clone size: once; V gene: TRBV21-1; J gene: TRBJ2-7; CDR3 DNA: TGTGCCAGCAGCAAATCATGCAGCTCCTACGAGCAGTACTTC; CDR3 protein: CASSKSCSSYEQYF
D gene: .; clone size: few; V gene: TRBV5-1; J gene: TRBJ2-2; CDR3 DNA: TGCGCCAGCAGCCCCCCGGGGAGAGGATTTGGCGGGGAGCTGTTTTTT; CDR3 protein: CASSPPGRGFGGELFF
D gene: .; clone size: few; V gene: TRBV15; J gene: TRBJ2-7; CDR3 DNA: TGTGCCACCAGCAGAGATCTCCGAGCTGGAGGCTCCTACGAGCAGTACTTC; CDR3 protein: CATSRDLRAGGSYEQYF
D gene: .; clone size: many; V gene: TRBV7-9; J gene: TRBJ1-1; CDR3 DNA: TGTGCCAGCAGCTTAGCCAACCACGGAGGGAGAGCTTTCTTT; CDR3 protein: CASSLANHGGRAFF
D gene: .; clone size: few; V gene: TRBV20-1; J gene: TRBJ2-1; CDR3 DNA: TGCAGTGCTAGAGGCGAGGGGACGCGATACAATGAGCAGTTCTTC; CDR3 protein: CSARGEGTRYNEQFF
D gene: .; clone size: .; V gene: TRBV7-2; J gene: TRBJ1-5; CDR3 DNA: TGTGCCAGCAGCGCCAGGGGAAATCAGCCCCAGCATTTT; CDR3 protein: CASSARGNQPQHF
D gene: TRBD1; clone size: many; V gene: TRBV28; J gene: TRBJ2-5; CDR3 DNA: TGTGCCAGCAGTCTTAGGACAGGTCAAGAGACCCAGTACTTC; CDR3 protein: CASSLRTGQETQYF
D gene: .; clone size: .; V gene: TRBV24-1; J gene: TRBJ2-2; CDR3 DNA: TGTGCCACCAGTGACCCAGGGCTTGGAGGCGCCGGGGAGCTGTTTTTT; CDR3 protein: CATSDPGLGGAGELFF
D gene: .; clone size: many; V gene: TRBV3-1; J gene: TRBJ2-7; CDR3 DNA: TGTGCCAGCAGCCAAGACGGGGACTACGAGCAGTACTTC; CDR3 protein: CASSQDGDYEQYF
D gene: TRBD1; clone size: .; V gene: TRBV29-1; J gene: TRBJ2-3; CDR3 DNA: TGCAGCGTTGAAAGGGACAGGGAGAGCACAGATACGCAGTATTTT; CDR3 protein: CSVERDRESTDTQYF
D gene: .; clone size: .; V gene: TRBV6-6; J gene: TRBJ2-3; CDR3 DNA: TGTGCCAGCAGTTACTCGCTTGGACCGGGCACAGATACGCAGTATTTT; CDR3 protein: CASSYSLGPGTDTQYF
D gene: .; clone size: few; V gene: TRBV21-1; J gene: TRBJ2-2; CDR3 DNA: TGTGCCAGCAGCAAAGAGCCACTAGCGGAAACAAACACCGGGGAGCTGTTTTTT; CDR3 protein: CASSKEPLAETNTGELFF
D gene: TRBD2; clone size: .; V gene: TRBV20-1; J gene: TRBJ2-1; CDR3 DNA: TGCAGTGCTTCCCCGGGAGGGCCTAGTGAGCAGTTCTTC; CDR3 protein: CSASPGGPSEQFF
D gene: .; clone size: .; V gene: TRBV12-3/TRBV12-4; J gene: TRBJ2-5; CDR3 DNA: TGTGCCAGCGGGACGGAGACCCAGTACTTC; CDR3 protein: CASGTETQYF
D gene: .; clone size: many; V gene: TRBV5-1; J gene: TRBJ2-5; CDR3 DNA: TGTGCCAGCAGCTTAGGGGTGCAAGAGACCCAGTACTTC; CDR3 protein: CASSLGVQETQYF
D gene: TRBD1; clone size: .; V gene: TRBV5-5; J gene: TRBJ2-5; CDR3 DNA: TGTGCCAGCAACCCGAGGGACAGGGGGCCAGAGACCCAGTACTTC; CDR3 protein: CASNPRDRGPETQYF
D gene: .; clone size: few; V gene: TRBV27; J gene: TRBJ1-4; CDR3 DNA: TGTGCCAGCAGTTTAAGTCAGGGGCGTGAAAAACTGTTTTTT; CDR3 protein: CASSLSQGREKLFF
D gene: .; clone size: once; V gene: TRBV10-3; J gene: TRBJ1-3; CDR3 DNA: TGTGCCATCAGTGTTATGGGCAGGCCGATTGGAAACACCATATATTTT; CDR3 protein: CAISVMGRPIGNTIYF
D gene: TRBD1; clone size: few; V gene: TRBV6-6; J gene: TRBJ2-7; CDR3 DNA: TGTGCCAGCAGCAACCCGGGACAGGGGTTACACGAGCAGTACTTC; CDR3 protein: CASSNPGQGLHEQYF
D gene: TRBD2; clone size: few; V gene: TRBV4-2; J gene: TRBJ2-3; CDR3 DNA: TGTGCCAGCAGCCAAGGGGGACCGGGACTAGCTTTAGATACGCAGTATTTT; CDR3 protein: CASSQGGPGLALDTQYF
D gene: .; clone size: .; V gene: TRBV12-3/TRBV12-4; J gene: TRBJ1-1; CDR3 DNA: TGTGCCAGCAGTTTACTCGGGGGTGGAACGAACACTGAAGCTTTCTTT; CDR3 protein: CASSLLGGGTNTEAFF
D gene: TRBD2; clone size: .; V gene: TRBV4-1; J gene: TRBJ2-1; CDR3 DNA: TGCGCCAGCAGCCAAATAGCGGGAGGACTCTACAATGAGCAGTTCTTC; CDR3 protein: CASSQIAGGLYNEQFF
D gene: TRBD2; clone size: few; V gene: TRBV6-6; J gene: TRBJ2-7; CDR3 DNA: TGTGCCAGCAGTCTCAGACTAGCTGTCCACGAGCAGTACTTC; CDR3 protein: CASSLRLAVHEQYF
D gene: TRBD1; clone size: .; V gene: TRBV12-3/TRBV12-4; J gene: TRBJ2-3; CDR3 DNA: TGTGCCAGCAGTACCGGGACAGGGGGCGCGTATACGCAGTATTTT; CDR3 protein: CASSTGTGGAYTQYF
D gene: .; clone size: .; V gene: TRBV6-6; J gene: TRBJ2-3; CDR3 DNA: TGTGCCAGCAGTTACTCGACCAATACGCAGTATTTT; CDR3 protein: CASSYSTNTQYF
D gene: TRBD2; clone size: few; V gene: TRBV4-2; J gene: TRBJ2-3; CDR3 DNA: TGTGCCAGCAGCCAAGGGCTAGCGGGAGTAGCGGATACGCAGTATTTT; CDR3 protein: CASSQGLAGVADTQYF
D gene: .; clone size: .; V gene: TRBV19; J gene: TRBJ2-1; CDR3 DNA: TGTGCCAGTAGTAATGGCGGGATAAATGAGCAGTTCTTC; CDR3 protein: CASSNGGINEQFF
D gene: .; clone size: few; V gene: TRBV7-3; J gene: TRBJ2-2; CDR3 DNA: TGTGCCAGCAGCTACGACACCGCGGCGAACACCGGGGAGCTGTTTTTT; CDR3 protein: CASSYDTAANTGELFF
D gene: .; clone size: .; V gene: TRBV7-9; J gene: TRBJ2-7; CDR3 DNA: TGTGCCAGCGCCTACGAGCAGTACTTC; CDR3 protein: CASAYEQYF
D gene: .; clone size: .; V gene: TRBV20-1; J gene: TRBJ2-7; CDR3 DNA: TGCAGTGCTAGAGATCTTTCGCGGTCCATCTACGAGCAGTACTTC; CDR3 protein: CSARDLSRSIYEQYF
D gene: .; clone size: .; V gene: TRBV12-3/TRBV12-4; J gene: TRBJ2-1; CDR3 DNA: TGTGCCAGCAGTTCCGTTATAGCACGAAGCTACAATGAGCAGTTCTTC; CDR3 protein: CASSSVIARSYNEQFF
D gene: TRBD2; clone size: .; V gene: TRBV7-3; J gene: TRBJ2-3; CDR3 DNA: TGTGCCAGCAGTATAGCGGGAGGGAGCACAGATACGCAGTATTTT; CDR3 protein: CASSIAGGSTDTQYF
D gene: TRBD1; clone size: .; V gene: TRBV27; J gene: TRBJ2-5; CDR3 DNA: TGTGCCAGCAGAATGAGTGGACAGGGTAAACAAGAGACCCAGTACTTC; CDR3 protein: CASRMSGQGKQETQYF
D gene: .; clone size: .; V gene: TRBV5-6; J gene: TRBJ2-4; CDR3 DNA: TGTACCAGCAGCTTTCAATCGTATGAAGCCAAAAACATTCAGTACTTC; CDR3 protein: CTSSFQSYEAKNIQYF
D gene: .; clone size: .; V gene: TRBV7-9; J gene: TRBJ2-3; CDR3 DNA: TGTGCCAGCAGCTCCCCCGGGGGGCGAAGTAGGGATACGCAGTATTTT; CDR3 protein: CASSSPGGRSRDTQYF
D gene: TRBD1; clone size: .; V gene: TRBV19; J gene: TRBJ2-7; CDR3 DNA: TGTGCCAGTAGTAGCGGGACAGGGGGCTTCTACGAGCAGTACTTC; CDR3 protein: CASSSGTGGFYEQYF
D gene: .; clone size: .; V gene: TRBV12-3/TRBV12-4; J gene: TRBJ2-2; CDR3 DNA: TGTGCCAGCAAAGCGGGTAACACCGGGGAGCTGTTTTTT; CDR3 protein: CASKAGNTGELFF
D gene: .; clone size: .; V gene: TRBV11-2; J gene: TRBJ2-1; CDR3 DNA: TGTGCCAGCAGCATACTAGCCGACAATGAGCAGTTCTTC; CDR3 protein: CASSILADNEQFF
D gene: .; clone size: .; V gene: TRBV6-5; J gene: TRBJ1-5; CDR3 DNA: TGTGCCAGCAGAGCCGATCCAGGCCGCAATCAGCCCCAGCATTTT; CDR3 protein: CASRADPGRNQPQHF
D gene: .; clone size: .; V gene: TRBV20-1; J gene: TRBJ2-1; CDR3 DNA: TGCAGTGCTCCCCACAAACTTAGATACAATGAGCAGTTCTTC; CDR3 protein: CSAPHKLRYNEQFF
D gene: .; clone size: few; V gene: TRBV7-6; J gene: TRBJ2-5; CDR3 DNA: TGTGCCAGCAGCACCTTGACAGGCCAAGAGACCCAGTACTTC; CDR3 protein: CASSTLTGQETQYF
D gene: .; clone size: .; V gene: TRBV19; J gene: TRBJ2-7; CDR3 DNA: TGTGCCAGTGCCAGATATGCAGTCGACGAGCAGTACTTC; CDR3 protein: CASARYAVDEQYF
D gene: TRBD1; clone size: .; V gene: TRBV18; J gene: TRBJ2-2; CDR3 DNA: TGTGCCAGCTCGACAGGGCGGACCACCGGGGAGCTGTTTTTT; CDR3 protein: CASSTGRTTGELFF
D gene: .; clone size: few; V gene: TRBV7-6; J gene: TRBJ1-4; CDR3 DNA: TGTGCCAGCAGCCACAGGGAACTCGGCGAAAAACTGTTTTTT; CDR3 protein: CASSHRELGEKLFF
D gene: .; clone size: .; V gene: TRBV6-1; J gene: TRBJ1-5; CDR3 DNA: TGTGCCAGCAGTGAAATACGGAATAATCAGCCCCAGCATTTT; CDR3 protein: CASSEIRNNQPQHF
D gene: .; clone size: few; V gene: TRBV4-1; J gene: TRBJ2-1; CDR3 DNA: TGCGCCAGCAGCCCTACGGACAGATACAATGAGCAGTTCTTC; CDR3 protein: CASSPTDRYNEQFF